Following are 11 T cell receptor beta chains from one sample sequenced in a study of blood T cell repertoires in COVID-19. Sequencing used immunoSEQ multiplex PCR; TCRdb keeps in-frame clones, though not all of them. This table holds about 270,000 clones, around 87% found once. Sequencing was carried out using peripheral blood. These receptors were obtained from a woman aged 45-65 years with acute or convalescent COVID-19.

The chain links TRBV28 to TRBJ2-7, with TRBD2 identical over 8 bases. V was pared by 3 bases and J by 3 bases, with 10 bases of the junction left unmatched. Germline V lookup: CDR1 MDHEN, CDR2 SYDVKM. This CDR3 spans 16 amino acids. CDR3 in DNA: TGTGCCAGCAGTTTCGGGCGGGGGGTAATTCTCTACGAGCAGTACTTC. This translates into CASSFGRGVILYEQYF.

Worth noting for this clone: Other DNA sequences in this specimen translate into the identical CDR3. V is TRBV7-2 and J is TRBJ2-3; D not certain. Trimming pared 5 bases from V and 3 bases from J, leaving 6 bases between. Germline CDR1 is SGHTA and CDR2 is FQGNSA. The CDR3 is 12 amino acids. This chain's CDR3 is CASSPSTDTQYF. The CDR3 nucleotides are TGTGCCAGCAGCCCATCAACAGATACGCAGTATTTT.

CDR3 amino acids: CASGLAGLADDNEQFF. The CDR3 DNA reads as TGTGCTAGTGGTTTGGCCGGACTAGCGGACGACAATGAGCAGTTCTTC. The V call is TRBV12-5, the J call TRBJ2-1; 10 bases line up with TRBD2. CDR1 and CDR2 (germline): LGHNT, FRNRAP. CDR3 length: 16 residues. The junction had 5 bases not matched to a gene; V was cut back by 1 base and J by 5 bases.

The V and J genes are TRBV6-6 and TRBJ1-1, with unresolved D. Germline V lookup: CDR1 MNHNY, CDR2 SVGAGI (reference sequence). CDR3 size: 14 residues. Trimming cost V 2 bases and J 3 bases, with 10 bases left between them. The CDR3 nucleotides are TGTGCCAGCAGTTACGGGAGGAGGGACACTGAAGCTTTCTTT. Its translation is CASSYGRRDTEAFF.

CDR3 region: CASSSGHLANYGYTF. In nucleotides, the CDR3 is TGTGCCAGCAGTTCCGGACACTTAGCTAACTATGGCTACACCTTC. This chain connects TRBV6-5 to TRBJ1-2, with a weak D call TRBD1 (5 bases). Germline values: CDR1 MNHEY, CDR2 SVGAGI. CDR3 size: 15 residues. The V end was cut by 4 bases, the J end by 0 bases, with 12 bases between.

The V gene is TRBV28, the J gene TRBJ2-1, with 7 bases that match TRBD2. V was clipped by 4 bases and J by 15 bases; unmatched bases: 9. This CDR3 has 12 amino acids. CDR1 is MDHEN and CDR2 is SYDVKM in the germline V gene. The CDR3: CASSSTREDWFF. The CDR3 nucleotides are TGTGCCAGCAGTTCCACACGGGAGGATTGGTTCTTC.

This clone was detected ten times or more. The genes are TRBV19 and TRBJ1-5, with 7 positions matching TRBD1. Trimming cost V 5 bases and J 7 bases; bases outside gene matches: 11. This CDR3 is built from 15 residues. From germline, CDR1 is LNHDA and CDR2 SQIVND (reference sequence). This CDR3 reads CASSASSRGSQPQHF. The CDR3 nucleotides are TGTGCCAGTAGTGCGTCCTCCAGGGGGTCCCAGCCCCAGCATTTT.

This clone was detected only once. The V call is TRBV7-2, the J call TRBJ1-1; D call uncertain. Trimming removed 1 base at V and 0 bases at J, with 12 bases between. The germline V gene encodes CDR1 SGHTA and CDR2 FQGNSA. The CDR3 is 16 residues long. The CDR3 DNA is TGTGCCAGCAGCTTAGTGTCGAGATCCATGAACACTGAAGCTTTCTTT. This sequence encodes CASSLVSRSMNTEAFF.

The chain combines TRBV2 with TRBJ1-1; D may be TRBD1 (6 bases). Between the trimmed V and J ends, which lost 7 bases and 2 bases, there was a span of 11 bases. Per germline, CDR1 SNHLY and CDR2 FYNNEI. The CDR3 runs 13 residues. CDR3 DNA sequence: TGTGCCAGCAACATACAGGGTAACACTGAAGCTTTCTTT. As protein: CASNIQGNTEAFF.

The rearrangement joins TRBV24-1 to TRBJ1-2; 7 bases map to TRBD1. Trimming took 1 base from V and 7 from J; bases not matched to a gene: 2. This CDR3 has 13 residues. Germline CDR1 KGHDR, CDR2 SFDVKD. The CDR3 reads CATSDFAGGGYTF. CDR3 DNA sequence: TGTGCCACCAGTGATTTCGCAGGGGGTGGCTACACCTTC.

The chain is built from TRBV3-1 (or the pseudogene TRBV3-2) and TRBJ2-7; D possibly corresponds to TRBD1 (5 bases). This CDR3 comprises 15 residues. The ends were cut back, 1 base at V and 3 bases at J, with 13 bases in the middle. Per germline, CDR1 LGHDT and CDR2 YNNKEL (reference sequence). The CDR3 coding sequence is TGTGCCAGCAGCCAAGGCAGTGCCCAGGGCTACGAGCAGTACTTC. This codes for CASSQGSAQGYEQYF.